Listed below are T cell receptor beta chains from one sample, sequenced in a study of blood T cell repertoires in COVID-19. The method was immunoSEQ multiplex PCR; TCRdb's version includes in-frame clones alone and lacks a portion of them. The sample shows around 390,000 clones, 87% of them seen only once. The sample comprised PBMCs or T cells enriched from blood (not recorded which). The receptor set was obtained from a woman between 45 and 65 years old who had recovered from COVID-19. Each CDR3 is given with its conserved first and last residue. Each record gives: D gene, J gene, clone size, V gene, CDR3 protein, CDR3 DNA. D genes are given only for firm matches. The size field is filled for only some rows; it gives once, few, many or a size class.

d_gene: NA
j_gene: TRBJ1-1
abundance: NA
v_gene: TRBV7-9
CDR3aa: CASSWGEGLNTEAFF
CDR3nt: TGTGCCAGCAGCTGGGGGGAGGGGCTGAACACTGAAGCTTTCTTT

d_gene: TRBD1
j_gene: TRBJ2-1
abundance: NA
v_gene: TRBV7-2
CDR3aa: CASSTPNLRGLVGEQFF
CDR3nt: TGTGCCAGCAGCACCCCGAATCTCAGGGGGCTGGTGGGTGAGCAGTTCTTC

d_gene: TRBD1
j_gene: TRBJ1-5
abundance: NA
v_gene: TRBV6-5
CDR3aa: CATRTGLTNQPQHF
CDR3nt: TGTGCCACGCGGACAGGCCTTACCAATCAGCCCCAGCATTTT

d_gene: NA
j_gene: TRBJ1-3
abundance: NA
v_gene: TRBV25-1
CDR3aa: CATQDRVLGNTIYF
CDR3nt: TGTGCCACCCAGGACAGAGTCTTAGGAAACACCATATATTTT

d_gene: TRBD2
j_gene: TRBJ2-3
abundance: NA
v_gene: TRBV6-2/TRBV6-3
CDR3aa: CASSHLAGVGTDTQYF
CDR3nt: TGTGCCAGCAGTCACCTAGCGGGGGTCGGGACAGATACGCAGTATTTT

d_gene: NA
j_gene: TRBJ2-7
abundance: NA
v_gene: TRBV5-4
CDR3aa: CASSLEGTNTLREQYF
CDR3nt: TGTGCCAGCAGCTTGGAGGGGACAAACACCCTCCGCGAGCAGTACTTC

d_gene: NA
j_gene: TRBJ1-5
abundance: NA
v_gene: TRBV12-3/TRBV12-4
CDR3aa: CASSLVNQPQHF
CDR3nt: TGTGCCAGCAGTTTAGTAAATCAGCCCCAGCATTTT

d_gene: TRBD1
j_gene: TRBJ1-3
abundance: NA
v_gene: TRBV24-1
CDR3aa: CATSETIQGAFLPGNTIYF
CDR3nt: TGTGCCACCAGTGAAACTATTCAGGGGGCGTTCCTTCCTGGAAACACCATATATTTT

d_gene: NA
j_gene: TRBJ1-5
abundance: few
v_gene: TRBV28
CDR3aa: CASSSPVGAYSNQPQHF
CDR3nt: TGTGCCAGCAGTTCTCCGGTCGGAGCATATAGCAATCAGCCCCAGCATTTT

d_gene: TRBD1
j_gene: TRBJ1-1
abundance: NA
v_gene: TRBV14
CDR3aa: CASSQGGQGVAEAFF
CDR3nt: TGTGCCAGCAGCCAAGGCGGACAGGGGGTCGCTGAAGCTTTCTTT